This T cell receptor (beta chain) was identified in a study of cytomegalovirus exposure and HLA in healthy donors. Points from the study as a whole: Using the classifier, cytomegalovirus status was reportedly diagnosed with high specificity and sensitivity. TCR beta V- and J-gene trimming was later associated with a missense DCLRE1C variant. Another analysis was done later, and it associated 16,951 TCR beta sequences with HLA alleles at 0.05 false discovery rate.

The PCR employed 60 Vbeta primers together with 13 Jbeta primers. The table came from immunoSEQ multiplex PCR; TCRdb's copy has only in-frame clones and leaves some out. This table has about 140,000 clones, roughly 60% appearing once. The CDR3 loop spans 15 amino acids. V was pared by 2 bases and J by 3 bases, with 4 bases of the junction left unmatched. Looked up from germline, CDR1 is MDHEN and CDR2 is SYDVKM. This clone was observed a few times. Its specificity is not known. The origin of this receptor is a woman aged 40 to 50 in good health and CMV-seronegative. The chain couples TRBV28 to TRBJ1-5, with TRBD1 identical over 7 bases. Sequences were obtained from PBMCs. The CDR3 sequence is CASSLADRYNQPQHF. CDR3 in DNA: TGTGCCAGCAGTTTAGCGGACAGGTACAATCAGCCCCAGCATTTT. Full variable domain (remainder filled in from reference TRBV28 and TRBJ1-5): DVKVTQSSRYLVKRTGEKVFLECVQDMDHENMFWYRQDPGLGLRLIYFSYDVKMKEKGDIPEGYSVSREKKERFSLILESASTNQTSMYLCASSLADRYNQPQHFGDGTRLSIL.